A selection of T cell receptor beta chains follows, all from one sample in a study of T cells after yellow fever vaccination. TCRdb reanalysed the 5' RACE reads using MiXCR and keeps one entry per CDR3 protein. Of 95,000 to 150,000 distinct CDR3 sequences in the sample, about 8.2% were seen once. The sequenced sample was CD8+ T cells sorted from PBMCs, obtained on the day of the yellow fever booster vaccination. The receptor set was obtained from a man between 18 and 29 years old who received the YFV17D yellow fever vaccine. Each CDR3 is given with its conserved first and last residue. D genes are given only for firm matches. Expanded clones get a size class; other rows say once, few or many, or leave the size out.

size,D,J,V,CDR3,DNA
NA,NA,TRBJ2-5,TRBV6-1,CASTPRGDIRGTQYF,TGTGCCAGCACCCCCCGCGGGGACATCAGGGGGACCCAGTACTTC
few,TRBD2,TRBJ2-1,TRBV4-3,CASSQGPLGGEGDEQFF,TGCGCCAGCAGCCAAGGCCCCCTCGGGGGGGAGGGGGATGAGCAGTTCTTC
many,NA,TRBJ1-5,TRBV6-5,CASSLGVGQPQHF,TGTGCCAGCAGTTTGGGGGTAGGGCAGCCCCAGCATTTT
few,NA,TRBJ2-5,TRBV13,CASSLDGTQYF,TGTGCCAGCAGCTTAGACGGGACCCAGTACTTC
NA,NA,TRBJ1-1,TRBV7-2,CASSLAVWGTEAFF,TGTGCCAGCAGCTTAGCGGTTTGGGGCACTGAAGCTTTCTTT
few,NA,TRBJ1-5,TRBV27,CASRRESSGDNQPQHF,TGTGCCAGCAGACGGGAATCCTCAGGGGACAATCAGCCCCAGCATTTT
many,NA,TRBJ2-1,TRBV29-1,CSVDRDNYNEQFF,TGCAGCGTTGACAGGGATAACTACAATGAGCAGTTCTTC
few,NA,TRBJ1-1,TRBV6-1,CASGLGQNTEAFF,TGTGCCAGCGGTTTAGGGCAAAACACTGAAGCTTTCTTT
many,TRBD1,TRBJ1-1,TRBV24-1,CATSDVTGIQAFF,TGTGCCACCAGTGATGTGACAGGGATTCAAGCTTTCTTT
few,NA,TRBJ2-2,TRBV5-1,CASSPLVGAGELFF,TGCGCCAGCAGCCCACTGGTGGGCGCCGGGGAGCTGTTTTTT
NA,NA,TRBJ1-1,TRBV6-5,CASSYSFGEGTEAFF,TGTGCCAGCAGTTACTCGTTTGGCGAGGGCACTGAAGCTTTCTTT
NA,TRBD2,TRBJ2-3,TRBV6-2/TRBV6-3,CASSRLRGGTDTQYF,TGTGCCAGCAGCCGACTTCGGGGGGGCACAGATACGCAGTATTTT
NA,TRBD1,TRBJ2-2,TRBV24-1,CATSDSPGQLDTGELFF,TGTGCCACCAGTGATTCTCCGGGACAGTTGGACACCGGGGAGCTGTTTTTT
NA,NA,TRBJ2-1,TRBV7-9,CASSSGYGGDEQFF,TGTGCCAGCAGCTCCGGTTACGGGGGTGATGAGCAGTTCTTC
many,NA,TRBJ2-7,TRBV4-1,CASSQDLIGYEQYF,TGCGCCAGCAGCCAAGATCTCATCGGGTACGAGCAGTACTTC
NA,NA,TRBJ2-1,TRBV4-1,CASSQTSYNEQFF,TGCGCCAGCAGCCAAACCTCCTACAATGAGCAGTTCTTC
few,NA,TRBJ1-1,TRBV21-1,CASSKDWGSYTEAFF,TGTGCCAGCAGCAAAGACTGGGGCTCTTACACTGAAGCTTTCTTT
few,NA,TRBJ2-1,TRBV20-1,CSARTPGALYNEQFF,TGCAGTGCTAGGACCCCGGGTGCTCTCTACAATGAGCAGTTCTTC
few,TRBD1,TRBJ2-3,TRBV4-1,CASSVSSGQGVSDTQYF,TGCGCCAGCAGCGTTTCAAGCGGACAGGGGGTCTCAGATACGCAGTATTTT
few,TRBD2,TRBJ2-5,TRBV27,CASSLGPAGYGETQYF,TGTGCCAGCAGTTTAGGGCCAGCGGGGTACGGGGAGACCCAGTACTTC
NA,TRBD1,TRBJ1-2,TRBV10-3,CAISGIRTGIHGYTF,TGTGCCATCAGTGGAATTCGGACAGGAATCCATGGCTACACCTTC
NA,NA,TRBJ1-2,TRBV29-1,CSVKASGSCTF,TGCAGCGTCAAGGCGTCGGGATCGTGCACCTTC
NA,TRBD2,TRBJ2-1,TRBV4-1,CASKRAGGPVDEQFF,TGCGCCAGCAAACGGGCGGGGGGGCCGGTGGATGAGCAGTTCTTC
few,NA,TRBJ1-2,TRBV4-1,CASSQLWAAGLYGYTF,TGCGCCAGCAGCCAACTCTGGGCAGCAGGACTCTATGGCTACACCTTC
few,NA,TRBJ2-3,TRBV6-5,CASSYSRPGTDTQYF,TGTGCCAGCAGTTACTCGAGACCAGGGACAGATACGCAGTATTTT
many,NA,TRBJ2-5,TRBV5-6,CASSLLLEETQYF,TGTGCCAGCAGCTTGTTACTCGAAGAGACCCAGTACTTC
few,NA,TRBJ1-2,TRBV7-6,CASSLDGVHGDPNYGYTF,TGTGCCAGCAGCTTGGACGGGGTTCACGGGGACCCTAACTATGGCTACACCTTC
few,NA,TRBJ2-2,TRBV9,CASSPRRLDTGELFF,TGTGCCAGCAGCCCCAGACGCTTGGACACCGGGGAGCTGTTTTTT
few,TRBD1,TRBJ1-4,TRBV29-1,CSVVGTGDEKLFF,TGCAGCGTTGTCGGGACAGGGGACGAAAAACTGTTTTTT
NA,NA,TRBJ2-5,TRBV12-3/TRBV12-4,CASSFIGEEETQYF,TGTGCCAGCAGTTTCATCGGGGAGGAAGAGACCCAGTACTTC
NA,NA,TRBJ1-2,TRBV4-1,CASSQEGPPRSNYGYTF,TGCGCCAGCAGCCAAGAGGGGCCCCCCCGGTCCAACTATGGCTACACCTTC
NA,TRBD1,TRBJ1-1,TRBV13,CASSLGGQGRTAFF,TGTGCCAGCAGCTTAGGGGGACAGGGGAGGACAGCTTTCTTT
few,NA,TRBJ2-1,TRBV11-2,CASSLGVTSHNEQFF,TGTGCCAGCAGTCTCGGGGTTACGAGTCACAATGAGCAGTTCTTC
NA,NA,TRBJ1-5,TRBV18,CASSPDDLYYSNQPQHF,TGTGCCAGCTCACCGGACGACCTATATTATAGCAATCAGCCCCAGCATTTT
NA,NA,TRBJ2-2,TRBV11-1,CASSLTTRGRGASGELFF,TGTGCCAGCAGCTTAACCACGCGGGGGCGTGGAGCCTCCGGGGAGCTGTTTTTT
many,TRBD1,TRBJ2-5,TRBV5-1,CASSTGTGVNETQYF,TGCGCCAGCAGCACCGGGACAGGGGTAAACGAGACCCAGTACTTC
NA,NA,TRBJ2-6,TRBV30,CAWEVLAGANVLTF,TGTGCCTGGGAAGTGTTAGCTGGGGCCAACGTCCTGACTTTC
few,TRBD2,TRBJ2-7,TRBV9,CASSGSGDFSYEQYF,TGTGCCAGCAGCGGTAGCGGGGACTTCTCCTACGAGCAGTACTTC